These T cell receptor beta chains were read from a single sample in a study of shared clonotypes between healthy human individuals. TCRdb's copy holds only in-frame clones and misses some; the assay was immunoSEQ multiplex PCR. The table has about 580,000 clones, about 98% seen once. Sequenced input: naive CD8+ T cells sorted from blood. These receptors all stem from a man under 40 in good health. CDR3s include the opening cysteine and the closing phenylalanine or tryptophan. D genes are given only for firm matches. Clone size, where shown, is once, few, many, or a class for clones that have expanded.

J | D | size | V | DNA | CDR3
TRBJ2-3 | . | once | TRBV4-1 | TGCGCCAGCAGCCATTTTCCCCGCACAGATACGCAGTATTTT | CASSHFPRTDTQYF
TRBJ1-1 | . | . | TRBV27 | TGTGCCAGCAGTTTAAGGTGGGGGACGGGGATGAACACTGAAGCTTTCTTT | CASSLRWGTGMNTEAFF
TRBJ2-7 | . | . | TRBV7-8 | TGTGCCAGCAGCTTAGGCGACGAGCAGTACTTC | CASSLGDEQYF
TRBJ1-1 | . | . | TRBV27 | TGTGCCAGCAGTTTATCGGCAGCCTACACTGAAGCTTTCTTT | CASSLSAAYTEAFF
TRBJ1-1 | . | . | TRBV7-8 | TGTGCCAGCAGCTTAGGGAGGAACACTGAAGCTTTCTTT | CASSLGRNTEAFF
TRBJ2-7 | TRBD2 | once | TRBV4-1 | TGCGCCAGCAGCTCCCGCGGGGGGGCCTACGAGCAGTACTTC | CASSSRGGAYEQYF
TRBJ1-2 | . | . | TRBV5-1 | TGCGCCAGCAGCTTTGGTGGGGCAGATGGCTACACCTTC | CASSFGGADGYTF
TRBJ2-7 | . | . | TRBV28 | TGTGCCAGCCAGGGACGGGACTACGAGCAGTACTTC | CASQGRDYEQYF
TRBJ2-7 | . | . | TRBV29-1 | TGCAGCGTTGAAACGGACGGACCCTACGAGCAGTACTTC | CSVETDGPYEQYF
TRBJ2-1 | . | once | TRBV7-6 | TGTGCCAGCAGCTTAGAGGCTAGCGCCGATGAGCAGTTCTTC | CASSLEASADEQFF
TRBJ2-1 | . | . | TRBV29-1 | TGCAGCGTTGAAGGTCTGGCGGAAAACTACAATGAGCAGTTCTTC | CSVEGLAENYNEQFF
TRBJ2-7 | . | . | TRBV7-2 | TGTGCCAGCAGCTTAAGCCGTCAGGCCTACGAGCAGTACTTC | CASSLSRQAYEQYF
TRBJ2-1 | . | . | TRBV5-1 | TGCGCCAGCAGCTGGCCTAGCGTTAATGAGCAGTTCTTC | CASSWPSVNEQFF
TRBJ2-7 | . | . | TRBV19 | TGTGCCACAGGACCGGGGACCTACGAGCAGTACTTC | CATGPGTYEQYF
TRBJ1-3 | . | . | TRBV4-3 | TGCGCCAGCAGCCAAGACAGGGGATTAACTGGAAACACCATATATTTT | CASSQDRGLTGNTIYF